This T cell receptor (beta chain) was observed in a study of shared clonotypes between healthy human individuals. Study observations and caveats: Compared with clonotypes that all four donors shared, non-shared clonotypes had lower generation probabilities. Across a few donors, naive CD4 shared 5% to 5.5%, naive CD8 approximately 3.5%, memory CD4 roughly 2.5%, memory CD8 over 0.3%. Across subsets, estimated richness was generally greater for naive than for memory populations.

This clone was recorded only once. Its specificity is not known. Clones were sequenced by immunoSEQ multiplex PCR, and TCRdb holds only the in-frame ones, with some missing. The profile shows around 2.1 million clones, about 92% of them singletons. Terminally differentiated effector memory CD45RA+ cells were excluded by CCR7 positive selection of CD45RO-negative cells. The germline V gene encodes CDR1 SEHNR and CDR2 FQNEAQ (reference sequence). This CDR3 spans 18 amino acids. The V and J ends lost 5 bases and 2 bases respectively, with 25 bases between them. The clonotype originates from a man aged 18 to 30 in good health. Some clones in this sample may be carry-over from other donors' samples. Sequenced input: naive CD8+ T cells from PBMCs. V usage is TRBV7-9 and J usage is TRBJ2-7; TRBD2 is a possible D gene (7 bases). CDR3 bases: TGTGCCAGCAGCCCCATTCAAAGGAGCGGGACAAAAGCCTACGAGCAGTACTTC. It translates to CASSPIQRSGTKAYEQYF.